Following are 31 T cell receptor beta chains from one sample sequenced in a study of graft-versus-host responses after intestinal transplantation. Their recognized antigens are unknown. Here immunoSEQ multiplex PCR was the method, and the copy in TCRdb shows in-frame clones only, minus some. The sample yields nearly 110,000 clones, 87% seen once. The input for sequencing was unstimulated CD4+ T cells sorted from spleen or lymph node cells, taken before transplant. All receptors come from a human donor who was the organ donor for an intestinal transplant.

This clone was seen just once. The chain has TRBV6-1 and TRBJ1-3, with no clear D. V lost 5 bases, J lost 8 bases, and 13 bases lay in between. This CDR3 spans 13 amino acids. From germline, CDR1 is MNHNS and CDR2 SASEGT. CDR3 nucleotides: TGTGCCAGCAGTATAAGGCTAGGAGACACCATATATTTT. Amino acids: CASSIRLGDTIYF.

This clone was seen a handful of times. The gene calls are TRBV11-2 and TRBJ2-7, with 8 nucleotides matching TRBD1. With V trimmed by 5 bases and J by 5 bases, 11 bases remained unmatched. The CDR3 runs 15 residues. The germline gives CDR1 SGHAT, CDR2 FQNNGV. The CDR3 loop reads CASSLGQGASNEQYF. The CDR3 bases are TGTGCCAGCAGCCTTGGGCAGGGGGCGAGCAACGAGCAGTACTTC.

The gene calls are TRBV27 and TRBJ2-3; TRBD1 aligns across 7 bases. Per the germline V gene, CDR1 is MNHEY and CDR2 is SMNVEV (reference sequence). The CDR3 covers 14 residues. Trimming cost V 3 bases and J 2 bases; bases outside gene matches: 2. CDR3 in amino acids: CASSLDRSTDTQYF. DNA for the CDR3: TGTGCCAGCAGTTTGGACAGGTCCACAGATACGCAGTATTTT.

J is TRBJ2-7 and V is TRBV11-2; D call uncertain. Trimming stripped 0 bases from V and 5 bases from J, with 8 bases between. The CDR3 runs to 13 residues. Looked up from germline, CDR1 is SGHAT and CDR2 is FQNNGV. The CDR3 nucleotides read TGTGCCAGCAGCTTAGATAACCGAAACGAGCAGTACTTC. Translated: CASSLDNRNEQYF.

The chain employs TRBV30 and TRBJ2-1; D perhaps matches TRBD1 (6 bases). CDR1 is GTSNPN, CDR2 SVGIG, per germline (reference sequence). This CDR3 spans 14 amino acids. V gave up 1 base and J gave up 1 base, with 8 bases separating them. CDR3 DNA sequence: TGTGCCTGGAGTGGGACAGCTTCCTACAATGAGCAGTTCTTC. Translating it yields CAWSGTASYNEQFF.

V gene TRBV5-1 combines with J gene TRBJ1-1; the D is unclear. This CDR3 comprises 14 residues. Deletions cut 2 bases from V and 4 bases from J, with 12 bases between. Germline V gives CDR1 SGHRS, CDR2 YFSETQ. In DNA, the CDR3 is TGCGCCAGCAGCTTTTCCGAGACTATCACTGAAGCTTTCTTT. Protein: CASSFSETITEAFF.

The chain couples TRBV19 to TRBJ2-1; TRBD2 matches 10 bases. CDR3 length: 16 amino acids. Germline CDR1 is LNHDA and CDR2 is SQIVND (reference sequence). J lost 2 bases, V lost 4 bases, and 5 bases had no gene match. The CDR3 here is CASSTTAGGPYNEQFF. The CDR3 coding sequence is TGTGCCAGTAGTACCACAGCGGGAGGGCCCTACAATGAGCAGTTCTTC. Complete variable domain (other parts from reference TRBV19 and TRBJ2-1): DGGITQSPKYLFRKEGQNVTLSCEQNLNHDAMYWYRQDPGQGLRLIYYSQIVNDFQKGDIAEGYSVSREKKESFPLTVTSAQKNPTAFYLCASSTTAGGPYNEQFFGPGTRLTVL.

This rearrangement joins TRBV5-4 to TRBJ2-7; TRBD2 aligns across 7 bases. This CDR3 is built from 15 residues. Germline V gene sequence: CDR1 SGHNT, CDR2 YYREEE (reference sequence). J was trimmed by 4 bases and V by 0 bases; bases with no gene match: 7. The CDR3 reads CASSLGGGPIYEQYF. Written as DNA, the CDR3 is TGTGCCAGCAGCTTGGGGGGGGGTCCCATTTACGAGCAGTACTTC.

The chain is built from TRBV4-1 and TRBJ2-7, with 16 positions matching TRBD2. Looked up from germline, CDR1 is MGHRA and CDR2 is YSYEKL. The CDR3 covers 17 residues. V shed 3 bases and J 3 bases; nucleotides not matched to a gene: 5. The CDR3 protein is CASSQGTSGGAVYEQYF. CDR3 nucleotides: TGCGCCAGCAGCCAGGGGACTAGCGGGGGGGCCGTCTACGAGCAGTACTTC.

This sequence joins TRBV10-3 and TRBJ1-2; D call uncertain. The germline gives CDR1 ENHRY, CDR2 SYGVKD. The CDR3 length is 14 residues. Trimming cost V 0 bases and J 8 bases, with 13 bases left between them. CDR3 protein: CAISESPRTGGYTF. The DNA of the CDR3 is TGTGCCATCAGTGAGTCTCCACGGACTGGCGGCTACACCTTC.

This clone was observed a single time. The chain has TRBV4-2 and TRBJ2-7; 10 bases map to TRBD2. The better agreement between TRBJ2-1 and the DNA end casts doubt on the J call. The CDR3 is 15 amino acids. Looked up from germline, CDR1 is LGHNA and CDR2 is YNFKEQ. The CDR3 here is CASSQVAGGYNEQFF. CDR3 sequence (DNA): TGTGCCAGCAGCCAAGTAGCGGGGGGCTACAATGAGCAGTTCTTC.

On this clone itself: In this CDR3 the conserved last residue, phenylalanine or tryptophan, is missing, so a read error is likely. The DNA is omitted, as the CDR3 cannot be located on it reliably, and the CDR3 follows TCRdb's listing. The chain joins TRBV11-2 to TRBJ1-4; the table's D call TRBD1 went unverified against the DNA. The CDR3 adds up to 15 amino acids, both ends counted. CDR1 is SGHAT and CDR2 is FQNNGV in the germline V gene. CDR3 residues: CASSLRGTGSSLRSN.

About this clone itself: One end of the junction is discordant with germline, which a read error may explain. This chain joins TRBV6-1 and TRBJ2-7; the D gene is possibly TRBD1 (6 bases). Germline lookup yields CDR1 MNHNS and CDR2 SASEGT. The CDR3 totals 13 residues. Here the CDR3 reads CASSRTAIGQGDF. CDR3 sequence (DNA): TGTGCCAGCAGCAGGACAGCGATAGGCCAGGGAGACTTC.

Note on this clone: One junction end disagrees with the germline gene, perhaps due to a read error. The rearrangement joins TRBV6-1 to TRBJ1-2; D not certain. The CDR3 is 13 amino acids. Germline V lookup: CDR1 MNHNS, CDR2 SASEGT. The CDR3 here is CASTEQSLYGYTF. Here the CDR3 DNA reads TGTGCCAGCACTGAACAGAGTCTCTATGGCTACACCTTC.

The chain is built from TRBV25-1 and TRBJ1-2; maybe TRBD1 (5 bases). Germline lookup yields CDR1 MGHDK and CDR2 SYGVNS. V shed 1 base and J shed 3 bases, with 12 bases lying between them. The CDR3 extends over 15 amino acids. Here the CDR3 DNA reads TGTGCCAGCAGTGAATCAACAGGCGGGTACTATGGCTACACCTTC. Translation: CASSESTGGYYGYTF.

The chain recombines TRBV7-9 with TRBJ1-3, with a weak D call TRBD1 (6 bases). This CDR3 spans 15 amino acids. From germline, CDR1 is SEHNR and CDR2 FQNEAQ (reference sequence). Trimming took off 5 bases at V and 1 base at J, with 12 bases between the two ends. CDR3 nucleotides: TGTGCCAGCAGCCTGGGGGGCTTTTCTGGAAACACCATATATTTT. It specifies CASSLGGFSGNTIYF.

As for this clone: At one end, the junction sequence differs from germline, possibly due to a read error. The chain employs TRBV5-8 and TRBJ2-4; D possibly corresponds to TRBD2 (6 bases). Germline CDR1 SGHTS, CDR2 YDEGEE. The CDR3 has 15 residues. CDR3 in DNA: TGTGCCAGAAGCTTGCGCGGGGTAGCCAAAAACATTCAGTACTTC. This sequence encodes CARSLRGVAKNIQYF.

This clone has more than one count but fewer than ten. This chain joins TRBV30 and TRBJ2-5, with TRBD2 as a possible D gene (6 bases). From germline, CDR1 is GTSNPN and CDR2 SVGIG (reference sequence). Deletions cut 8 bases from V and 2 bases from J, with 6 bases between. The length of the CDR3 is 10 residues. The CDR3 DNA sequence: TGTGCCGGAGGGCAAGAGACCCAGTACTTC. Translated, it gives CAGGQETQYF.

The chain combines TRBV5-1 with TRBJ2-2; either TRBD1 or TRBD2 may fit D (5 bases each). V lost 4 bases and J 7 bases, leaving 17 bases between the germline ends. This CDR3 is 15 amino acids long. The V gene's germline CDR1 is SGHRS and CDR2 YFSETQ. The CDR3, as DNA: TGCGCCAGCAGCACGAGTGAGGGGTTCCTCGGGGAGCTGTTTTTT. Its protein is CASSTSEGFLGELFF.

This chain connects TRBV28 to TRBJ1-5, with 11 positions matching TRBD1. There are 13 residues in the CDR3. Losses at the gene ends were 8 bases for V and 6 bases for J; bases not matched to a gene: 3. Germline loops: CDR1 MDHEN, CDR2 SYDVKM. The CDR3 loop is CASHGTGGQPQHF. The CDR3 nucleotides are TGTGCCAGCCATGGGACAGGGGGTCAGCCCCAGCATTTT.

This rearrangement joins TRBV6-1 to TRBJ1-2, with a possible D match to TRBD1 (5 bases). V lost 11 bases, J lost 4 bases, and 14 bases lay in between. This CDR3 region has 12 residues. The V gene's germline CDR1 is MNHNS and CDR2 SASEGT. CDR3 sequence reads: CALGRQTYGYTF. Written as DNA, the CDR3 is TGTGCCCTTGGTAGACAGACCTATGGCTACACCTTC.

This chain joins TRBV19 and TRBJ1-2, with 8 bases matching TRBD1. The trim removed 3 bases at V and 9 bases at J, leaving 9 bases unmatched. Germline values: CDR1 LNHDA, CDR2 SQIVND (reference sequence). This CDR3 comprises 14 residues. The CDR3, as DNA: TGTGCCAGTAGTATCCAGGACAGGGCAGTGAGCTACACCTTC. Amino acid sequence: CASSIQDRAVSYTF.

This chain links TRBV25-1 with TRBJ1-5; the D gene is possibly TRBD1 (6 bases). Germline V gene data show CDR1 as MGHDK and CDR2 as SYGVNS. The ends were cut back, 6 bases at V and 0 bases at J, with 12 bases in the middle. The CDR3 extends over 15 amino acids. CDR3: CASSGWDNSNQPQHF. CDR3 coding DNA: TGTGCCAGCAGCGGGTGGGACAATAGCAATCAGCCCCAGCATTTT.

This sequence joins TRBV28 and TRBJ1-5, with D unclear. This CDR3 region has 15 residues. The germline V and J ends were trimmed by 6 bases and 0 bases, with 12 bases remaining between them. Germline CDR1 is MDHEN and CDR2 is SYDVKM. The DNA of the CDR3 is TGTGCCAGCAGCCCCGGCGAAAATAGCAATCAGCCCCAGCATTTT. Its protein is CASSPGENSNQPQHF.

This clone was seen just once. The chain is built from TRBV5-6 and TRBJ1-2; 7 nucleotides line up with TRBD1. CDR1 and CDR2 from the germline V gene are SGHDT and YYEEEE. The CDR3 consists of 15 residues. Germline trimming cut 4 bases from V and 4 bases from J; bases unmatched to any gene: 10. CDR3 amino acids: CASSARGARIYGYTF. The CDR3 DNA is TGTGCCAGCAGCGCCAGGGGGGCGAGGATCTATGGCTACACCTTC.

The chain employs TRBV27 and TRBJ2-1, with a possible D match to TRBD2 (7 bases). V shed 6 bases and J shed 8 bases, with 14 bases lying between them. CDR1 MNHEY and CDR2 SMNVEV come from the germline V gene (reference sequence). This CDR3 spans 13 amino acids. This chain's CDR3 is CASRPTGRDEQFF. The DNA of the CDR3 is TGTGCCAGCAGGCCTACAGGGAGGGATGAGCAGTTCTTC.

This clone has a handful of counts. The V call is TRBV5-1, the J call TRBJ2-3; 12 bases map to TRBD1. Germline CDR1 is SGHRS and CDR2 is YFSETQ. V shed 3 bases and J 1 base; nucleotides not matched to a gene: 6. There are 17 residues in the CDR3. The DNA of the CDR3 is TGCGCCAGCAGCTCCGGGACAGGGGGCGGTGGCACAGATACGCAGTATTTT. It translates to CASSSGTGGGGTDTQYF.

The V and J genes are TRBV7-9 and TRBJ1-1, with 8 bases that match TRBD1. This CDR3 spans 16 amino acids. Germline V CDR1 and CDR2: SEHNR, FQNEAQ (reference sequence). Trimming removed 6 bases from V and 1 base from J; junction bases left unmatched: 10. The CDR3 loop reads CASRLWTGRGNTEAFF. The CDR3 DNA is TGTGCCAGCAGATTGTGGACAGGGAGGGGGAACACTGAAGCTTTCTTT. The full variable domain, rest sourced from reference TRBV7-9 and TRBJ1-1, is DTGVSQNPRHKITKRGQNVTFRCDPISEHNRLYWYRQTLGQGPEFLTYFQNEAQLEKSRLLSDRFSAERPKGSFSTLEIQRTEQGDSAMYLCASRLWTGRGNTEAFFGQGTRLTVV.

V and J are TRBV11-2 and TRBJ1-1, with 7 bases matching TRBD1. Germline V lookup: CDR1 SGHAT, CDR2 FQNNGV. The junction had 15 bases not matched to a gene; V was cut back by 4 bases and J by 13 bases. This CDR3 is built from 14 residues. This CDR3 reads CASSSGQISPGVFF. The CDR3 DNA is TGTGCCAGCAGCTCGGGACAGATCTCCCCGGGGGTTTTCTTT.

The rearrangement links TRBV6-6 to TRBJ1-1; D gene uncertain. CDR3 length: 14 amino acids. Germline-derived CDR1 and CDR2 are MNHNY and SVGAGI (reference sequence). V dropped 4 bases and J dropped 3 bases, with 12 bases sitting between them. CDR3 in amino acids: CASSSRGTDTEAFF. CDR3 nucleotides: TGTGCCAGCAGTTCCCGCGGTACGGACACTGAAGCTTTCTTT.

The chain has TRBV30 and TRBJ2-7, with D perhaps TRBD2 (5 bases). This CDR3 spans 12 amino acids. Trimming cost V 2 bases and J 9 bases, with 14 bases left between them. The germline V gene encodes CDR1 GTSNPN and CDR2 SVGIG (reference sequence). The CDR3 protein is CAWSPPGIRQYF. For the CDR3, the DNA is TGTGCCTGGAGTCCTCCCGGGATTAGGCAGTACTTC.